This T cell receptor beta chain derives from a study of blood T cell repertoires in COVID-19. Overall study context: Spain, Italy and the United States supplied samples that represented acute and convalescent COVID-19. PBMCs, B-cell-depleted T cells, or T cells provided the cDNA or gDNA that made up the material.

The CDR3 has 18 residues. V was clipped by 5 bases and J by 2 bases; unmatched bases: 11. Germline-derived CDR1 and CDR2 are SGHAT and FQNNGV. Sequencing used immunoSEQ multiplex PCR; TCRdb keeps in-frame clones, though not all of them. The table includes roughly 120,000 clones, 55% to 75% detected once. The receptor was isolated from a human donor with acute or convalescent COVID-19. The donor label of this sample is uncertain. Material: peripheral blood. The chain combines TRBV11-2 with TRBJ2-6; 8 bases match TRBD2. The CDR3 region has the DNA TGTGCCAGCAGCGAAACCTCCGGGGGGGGCCCTGGGGCCAACGTCCTGACTTTC. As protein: CASSETSGGGPGANVLTF. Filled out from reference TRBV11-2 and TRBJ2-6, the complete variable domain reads EAGVAQSPRYKIIEKRQSVAFWCNPISGHATLYWYQQILGQGPKLLIQFQNNGVVDDSQLPKDRFSAERLKGVDSTLKIQPAKLEDSAVYLCASSETSGGGPGANVLTFGAGSRLTVL.